The TCR beta chain described here comes from a study of blood T cell repertoires in COVID-19. In the original analysis: Amplification from reference gene primers served as the basis for estimated nucleated cell counts. Profiled with immunoSEQ multiplex PCR; TCRdb holds only in-frame clones, not every one. V, J and clone size reflect that table, while D and trimming were determined from the DNA. The data contain approximately 59,000 clones, roughly 90% of them singletons. The sequencing sample was made of peripheral blood. The receptor was isolated from a human donor in a cohort sampled during active COVID-19.

The CDR3 protein is CASSLAADTQYF. CDR3 coding DNA: TGTGCCAGCAGCTTGGCGGCAGATACGCAGTATTTT. The rearrangement links TRBV5-6 to TRBJ2-3, with D uncertain. V lost 0 bases and J 4 bases, leaving 3 bases between the germline ends. This CDR3 region has 12 residues. Per germline, CDR1 SGHDT and CDR2 YYEEEE.